This T cell receptor (beta chain) stems from a study of control samples from healthy donors and cancer patients. Only in-frame clones appear in the TCRdb table, and some are missing; sequencing was by immunoSEQ multiplex PCR. There are a few hundred thousand clones in the sample; approximately 92% occur only once, and 5% to 8% lies in the top ten. CDR1 and CDR2 from the germline V gene are MGHRA and YSYEKL. The CDR3 covers 17 residues. Trimming cost V 0 bases and J 5 bases; bases outside gene matches: 8. This sequence originates from a man aged 40-49 years with head and neck cancer. The genes are TRBV4-1 and TRBJ2-5; 11 bases line up with TRBD2. Input material: PBMCs. CDR3 sequence reads: CASSQDPTTSGEETQYF. The CDR3 DNA sequence: TGCGCCAGCAGCCAAGACCCCACGACTAGCGGGGAGGAGACCCAGTACTTC.